This entry describes one T cell receptor (beta chain). Its antigen is not known. These data come from a study of OX40 agonist ivuxolimab in advanced cancers. The wider study: Eligibility admitted prior anti-PD-1, anti-PD-L1 or anti-CTLA-4 therapy; about 40% had some. Findings and limits, study-wide: Expanded clones were, on average, more numerous in CD8+ T cells than in CD4+. Expanded peripheral T-cell antigen specificity went undetermined.

The assay was immunoSEQ multiplex PCR, and TCRdb's table has in-frame clones only and misses some. In the table there are roughly 51,000 clones, nearly 90% of which are singletons. Samples were taken at baseline and on day 1 of cycles 4 and 7. CDR3 size: 16 residues. Between the trimmed V and J ends, which lost 3 bases and 0 bases, there was a span of 15 bases. CDR1 is SQVTM, CDR2 ANQGSEA, per germline. The TCR comes from an adult with an advanced solid tumor such as melanoma, head and neck, liver or kidney cancer. The source material was CD4+ or CD8+ T cells sorted from blood, sampled in a trial of the OX40 agonist ivuxolimab. V is TRBV29-1 and J is TRBJ2-1; D may be TRBD1 (6 bases). CDR3 protein: CSVEMPGEFSYNEQFF. CDR3 coding DNA: TGCAGCGTTGAGATGCCAGGGGAATTCTCCTACAATGAGCAGTTCTTC.